The entry that follows covers one TCR beta chain sequence. This record comes from a study of cytomegalovirus exposure and HLA in healthy donors. The CDR3 runs 13 residues. V shed 4 bases and J 6 bases; nucleotides not matched to a gene: 4. CDR1 and CDR2 (germline): SQVTM, ANQGSEA. The PCR made use of 60 Vbeta and 13 Jbeta primers. Repertoires were generated with immunoSEQ multiplex PCR, while TCRdb's copy carries only in-frame clones and drops some. Of 150,000 to 180,000 clones listed, about 68% are singletons. Sequencing was done on a sample of PBMCs. The receptor was derived from a man younger than 45 in good health and CMV-seronegative. The V gene is TRBV29-1, the J gene TRBJ1-5, with 9 bases matching TRBD1. The CDR3 nucleotides read TGCAGCGTTGCGGACAGGGGAGGTCAGCCCCAGCATTTT. As protein: CSVADRGGQPQHF.